This T cell receptor (beta chain) derives from a study of T cell changes during pregnancy in multiple sclerosis. Germline trimming cut 6 bases from V and 8 bases from J; bases unmatched to any gene: 4. This CDR3 region has 14 residues. Per germline, CDR1 ENHRY and CDR2 SYGVKD. The table came from immunoSEQ multiplex PCR; TCRdb's copy has only in-frame clones and leaves some out. The sample records approximately 120,000 clones, about 96% being singletons. The sequences come from peripheral blood, collected after pregnancy. V usage is TRBV10-3 and J usage is TRBJ2-1; 13 bases fit TRBD2. The receptor's source is a female donor with multiple sclerosis, enrolled in a pregnancy study. CDR3 in DNA: TGTGCCATCAGGGGGACTAGCGGGACCGATGAGCAGTTCTTC. As protein: CAIRGTSGTDEQFF.